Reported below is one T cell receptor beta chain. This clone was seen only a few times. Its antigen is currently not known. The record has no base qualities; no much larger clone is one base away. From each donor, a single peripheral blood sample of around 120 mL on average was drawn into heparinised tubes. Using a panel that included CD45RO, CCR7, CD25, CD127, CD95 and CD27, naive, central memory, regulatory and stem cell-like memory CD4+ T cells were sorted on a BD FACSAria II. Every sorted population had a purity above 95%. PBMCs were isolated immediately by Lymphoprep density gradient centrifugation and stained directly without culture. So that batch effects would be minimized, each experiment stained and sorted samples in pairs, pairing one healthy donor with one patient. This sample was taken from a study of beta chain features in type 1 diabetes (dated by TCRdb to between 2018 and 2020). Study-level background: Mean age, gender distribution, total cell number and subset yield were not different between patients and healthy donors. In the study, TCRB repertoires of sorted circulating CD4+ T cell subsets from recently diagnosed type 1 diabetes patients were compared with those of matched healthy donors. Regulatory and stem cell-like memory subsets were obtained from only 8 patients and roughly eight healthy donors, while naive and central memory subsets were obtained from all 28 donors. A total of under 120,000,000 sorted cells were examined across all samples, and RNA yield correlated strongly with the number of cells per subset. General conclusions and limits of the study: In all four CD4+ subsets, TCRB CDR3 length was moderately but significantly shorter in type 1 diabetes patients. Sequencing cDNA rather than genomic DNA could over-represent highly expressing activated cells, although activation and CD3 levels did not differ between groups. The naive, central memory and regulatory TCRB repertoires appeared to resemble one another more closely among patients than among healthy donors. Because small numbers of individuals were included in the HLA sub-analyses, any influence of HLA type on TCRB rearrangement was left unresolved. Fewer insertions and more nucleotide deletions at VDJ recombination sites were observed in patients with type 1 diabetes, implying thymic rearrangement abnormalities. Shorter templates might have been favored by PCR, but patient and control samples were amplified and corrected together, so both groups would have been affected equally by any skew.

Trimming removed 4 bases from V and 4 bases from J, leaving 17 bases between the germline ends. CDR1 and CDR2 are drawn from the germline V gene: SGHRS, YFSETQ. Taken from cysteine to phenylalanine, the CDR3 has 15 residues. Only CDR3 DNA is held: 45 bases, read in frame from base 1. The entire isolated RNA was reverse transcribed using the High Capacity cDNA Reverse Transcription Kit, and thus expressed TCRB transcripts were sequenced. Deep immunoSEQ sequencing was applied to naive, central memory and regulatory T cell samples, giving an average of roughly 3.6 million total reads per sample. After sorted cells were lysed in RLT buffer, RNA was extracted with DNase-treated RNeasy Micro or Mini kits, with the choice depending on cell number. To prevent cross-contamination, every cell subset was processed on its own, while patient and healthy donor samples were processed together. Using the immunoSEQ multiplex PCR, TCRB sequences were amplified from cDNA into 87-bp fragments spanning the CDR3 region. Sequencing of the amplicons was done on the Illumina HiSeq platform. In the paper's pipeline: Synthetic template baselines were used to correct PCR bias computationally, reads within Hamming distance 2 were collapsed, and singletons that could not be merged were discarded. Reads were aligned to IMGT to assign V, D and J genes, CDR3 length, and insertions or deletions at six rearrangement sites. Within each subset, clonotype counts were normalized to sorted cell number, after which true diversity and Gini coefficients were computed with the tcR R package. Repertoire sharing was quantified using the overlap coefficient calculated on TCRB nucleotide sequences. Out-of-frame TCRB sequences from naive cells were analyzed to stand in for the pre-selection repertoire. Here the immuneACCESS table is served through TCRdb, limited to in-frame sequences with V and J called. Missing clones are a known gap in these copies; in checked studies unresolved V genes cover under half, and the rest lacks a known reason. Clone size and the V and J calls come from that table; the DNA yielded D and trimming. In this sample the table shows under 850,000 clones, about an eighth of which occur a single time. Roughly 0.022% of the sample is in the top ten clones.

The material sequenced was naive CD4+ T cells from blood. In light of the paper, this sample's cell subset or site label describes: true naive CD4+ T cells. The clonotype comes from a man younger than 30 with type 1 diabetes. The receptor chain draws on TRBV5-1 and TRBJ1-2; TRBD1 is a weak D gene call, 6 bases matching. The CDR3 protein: CASSQDRRSSYGYTF. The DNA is TGCGCCAGCAGCCAAGACAGGAGATCTTCCTATGGCTACACCTTC.